This TCR beta chain comes out of a study of T cell changes during pregnancy in multiple sclerosis. This table comes from immunoSEQ multiplex PCR, and its TCRdb copy is limited to in-frame clones, with some not included. Among 84,000 or so clones listed, about 95% were seen once. The CDR3 covers 15 residues. V was pared by 3 bases and J by 1 base, with 3 bases of the junction left unmatched. Germline V gene lookup returns CDR1 SEHNR and CDR2 FQNEAQ (reference sequence). V gene TRBV7-9 combines with J gene TRBJ2-3, with 8 bases lining up with TRBD1. The sample consisted of peripheral blood, taken in the third trimester of pregnancy. The TCR originated in a female donor with multiple sclerosis, enrolled in a pregnancy study. The CDR3 sequence: CASSFQGAGTDTQYF. CDR3 sequence (DNA): TGTGCCAGCAGCTTCCAGGGGGCAGGCACAGATACGCAGTATTTT.